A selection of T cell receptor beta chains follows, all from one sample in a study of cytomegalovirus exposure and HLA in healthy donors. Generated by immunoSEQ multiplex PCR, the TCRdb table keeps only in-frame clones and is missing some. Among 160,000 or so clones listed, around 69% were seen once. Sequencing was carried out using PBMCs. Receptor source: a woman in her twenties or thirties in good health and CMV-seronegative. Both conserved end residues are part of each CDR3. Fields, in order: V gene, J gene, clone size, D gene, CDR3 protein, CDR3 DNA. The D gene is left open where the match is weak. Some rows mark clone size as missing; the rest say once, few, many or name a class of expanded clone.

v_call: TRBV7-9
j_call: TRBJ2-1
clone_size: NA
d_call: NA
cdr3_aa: CASRPPGNEQFF
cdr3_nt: TGTGCCAGCAGACCTCCGGGGAATGAGCAGTTCTTC

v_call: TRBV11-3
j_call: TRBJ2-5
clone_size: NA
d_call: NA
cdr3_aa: CASSLGVGAGETQYF
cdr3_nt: TGTGCCAGCAGCTTAGGGGTGGGAGCCGGGGAGACCCAGTACTTC

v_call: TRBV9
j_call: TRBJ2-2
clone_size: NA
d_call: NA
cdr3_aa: CASSPRPNQGTGELFF
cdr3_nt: TGTGCCAGCAGCCCTAGACCGAACCAGGGAACCGGGGAGCTGTTTTTT

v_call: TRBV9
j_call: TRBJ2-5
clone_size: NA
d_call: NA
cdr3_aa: CASSPRAAPGTQYF
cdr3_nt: TGTGCCAGCAGCCCACGAGCGGCCCCAGGGACCCAGTACTTC

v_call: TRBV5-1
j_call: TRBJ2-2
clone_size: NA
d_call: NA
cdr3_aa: CASSAADTGELFF
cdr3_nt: TGCGCCAGCAGCGCCGCAGACACCGGGGAGCTGTTTTTT

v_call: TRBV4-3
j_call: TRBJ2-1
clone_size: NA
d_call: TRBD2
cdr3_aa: CASSQYLIAGHNEQFF
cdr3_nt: TGCGCCAGCAGCCAATATCTAATAGCGGGGCACAATGAGCAGTTCTTC

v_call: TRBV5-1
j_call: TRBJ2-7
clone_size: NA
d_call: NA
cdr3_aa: CASSSRSYEQYF
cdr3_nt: TGCGCCAGCAGCTCCAGGTCCTACGAGCAGTACTTC

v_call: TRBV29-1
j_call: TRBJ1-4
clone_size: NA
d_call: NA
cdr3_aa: CSVAVATNEKLFF
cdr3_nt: TGCAGCGTTGCGGTTGCAACTAATGAAAAACTGTTTTTT

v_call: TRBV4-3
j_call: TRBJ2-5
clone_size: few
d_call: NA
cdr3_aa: CASSQDGGPRETQYF
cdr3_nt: TGCGCCAGCAGCCAAGACGGAGGCCCCCGGGAGACCCAGTACTTC

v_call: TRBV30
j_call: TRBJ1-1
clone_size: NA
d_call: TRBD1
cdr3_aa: CAWEQGKTEAFF
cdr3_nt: TGTGCCTGGGAACAGGGGAAAACTGAAGCTTTCTTT

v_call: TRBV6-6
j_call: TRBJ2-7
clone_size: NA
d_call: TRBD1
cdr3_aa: CASSQGQGGNEQYF
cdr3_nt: TGTGCCAGCAGCCAGGGACAGGGAGGCAACGAGCAGTACTTC

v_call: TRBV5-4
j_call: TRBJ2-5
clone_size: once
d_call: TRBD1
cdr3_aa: CASSLQGADHETQYF
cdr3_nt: TGTGCCAGCAGCTTACAGGGGGCGGATCATGAGACCCAGTACTTC

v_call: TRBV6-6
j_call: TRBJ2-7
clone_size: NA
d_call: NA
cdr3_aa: CATAVGGYEQYF
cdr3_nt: TGTGCCACGGCGGTCGGGGGATACGAGCAGTACTTC

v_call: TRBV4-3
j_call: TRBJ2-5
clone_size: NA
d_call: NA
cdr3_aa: CASSQDLAALGETQYF
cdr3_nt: TGCGCCAGCAGCCAAGATCTGGCAGCCCTAGGAGAGACCCAGTACTTC

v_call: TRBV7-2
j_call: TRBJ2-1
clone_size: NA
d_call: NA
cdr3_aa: CASSFAAGSSYNEQFF
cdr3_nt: TGTGCCAGCAGCTTCGCAGCGGGTAGCTCCTACAATGAGCAGTTCTTC

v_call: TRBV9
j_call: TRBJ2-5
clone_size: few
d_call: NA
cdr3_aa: CASSAPDGGQETQYF
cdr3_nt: TGTGCCAGCAGCGCCCCCGATGGAGGCCAAGAGACCCAGTACTTC

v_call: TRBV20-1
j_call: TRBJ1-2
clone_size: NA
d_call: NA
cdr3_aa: CSAREGTKTF
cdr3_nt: TGCAGTGCTAGAGAGGGGACTAAGACCTTC

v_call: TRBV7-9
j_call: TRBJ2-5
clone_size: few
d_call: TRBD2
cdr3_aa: CASTPGVAGLYQETQYF
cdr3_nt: TGTGCCAGCACCCCGGGGGTAGCGGGATTGTACCAAGAGACCCAGTACTTC

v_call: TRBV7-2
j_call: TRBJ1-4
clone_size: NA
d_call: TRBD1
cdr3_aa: CASSPRQGATQLFF
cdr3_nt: TGTGCCAGCAGCCCTAGACAGGGGGCCACGCAACTGTTTTTT

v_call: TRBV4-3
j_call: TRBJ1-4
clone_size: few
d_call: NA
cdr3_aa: CASSPLQGEKLFF
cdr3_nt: TGCGCCAGCAGCCCCCTACAGGGTGAGAAACTGTTTTTT

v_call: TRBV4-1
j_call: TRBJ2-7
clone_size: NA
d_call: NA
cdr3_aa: CASSQGPGGEQYF
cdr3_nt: TGCGCCAGCAGCCAAGGGCCCGGGGGCGAGCAGTACTTC

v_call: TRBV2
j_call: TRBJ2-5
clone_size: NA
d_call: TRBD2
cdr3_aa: CASSDPSGGIWQTQYF
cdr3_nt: TGTGCCAGCAGTGACCCTAGCGGGGGGATTTGGCAGACCCAGTACTTC

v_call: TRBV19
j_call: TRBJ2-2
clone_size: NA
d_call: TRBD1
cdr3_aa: CASRLGTGGPGELFF
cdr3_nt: TGTGCCAGTCGTCTTGGGACAGGGGGTCCCGGGGAGCTGTTTTTT

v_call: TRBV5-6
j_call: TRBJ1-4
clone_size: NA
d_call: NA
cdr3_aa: CASSVPYEGKLFF
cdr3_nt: TGTGCCAGCAGCGTTCCCTACGAGGGAAAACTGTTTTTT

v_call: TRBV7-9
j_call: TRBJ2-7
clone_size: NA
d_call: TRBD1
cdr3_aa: CASSDRGGSYEQYF
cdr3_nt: TGTGCCAGCAGCGACAGGGGGGGCTCCTACGAGCAGTACTTC

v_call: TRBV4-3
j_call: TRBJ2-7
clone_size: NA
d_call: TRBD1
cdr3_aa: CASSPDRASYEQYF
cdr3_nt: TGCGCCAGCAGCCCGGACAGGGCCTCCTACGAGCAGTACTTC

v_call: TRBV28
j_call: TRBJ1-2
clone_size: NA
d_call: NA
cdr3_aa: CASSPRLWGGEKNYGYTF
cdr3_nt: TGTGCCAGCAGCCCTCGCCTTTGGGGGGGGGAGAAAAACTATGGCTACACCTTC

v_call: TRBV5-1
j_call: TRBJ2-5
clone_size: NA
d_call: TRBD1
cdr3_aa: CASSRDRDETQYF
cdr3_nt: TGCGCCAGCAGCAGAGACAGGGATGAGACCCAGTACTTC

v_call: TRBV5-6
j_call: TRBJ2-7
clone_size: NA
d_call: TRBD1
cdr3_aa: CASSVTGGSYEQYF
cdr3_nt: TGTGCCAGCAGCGTGACAGGGGGCTCCTACGAGCAGTACTTC

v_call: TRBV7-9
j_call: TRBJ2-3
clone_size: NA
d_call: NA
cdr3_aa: CASSPSTDTQYF
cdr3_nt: TGTGCCAGCAGCCCAAGCACAGATACGCAGTATTTT

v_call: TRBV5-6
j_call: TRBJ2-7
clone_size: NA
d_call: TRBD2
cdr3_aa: CASSSITSASYEQYF
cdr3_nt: TGTGCCAGCAGCTCGATTACTAGCGCTTCCTACGAGCAGTACTTC

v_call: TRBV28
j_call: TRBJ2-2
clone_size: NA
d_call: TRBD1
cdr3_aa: CASSGTGTGELFF
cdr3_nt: TGTGCCAGCAGTGGGACAGGGACCGGGGAGCTGTTTTTT

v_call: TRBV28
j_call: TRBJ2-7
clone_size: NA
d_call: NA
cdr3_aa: CASSLLDSPLYEQYF
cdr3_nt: TGTGCCAGCAGTTTATTGGACAGCCCTCTCTACGAGCAGTACTTC

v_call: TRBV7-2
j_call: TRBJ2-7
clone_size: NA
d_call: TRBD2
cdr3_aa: CASSLSGTSYEQYF
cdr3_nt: TGTGCCAGCAGCCTTAGCGGGACCTCCTACGAGCAGTACTTC

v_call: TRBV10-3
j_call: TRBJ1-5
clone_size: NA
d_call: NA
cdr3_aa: CAISESTPGDKPQHF
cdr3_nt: TGTGCCATCAGTGAGTCGACGCCAGGGGACAAGCCCCAGCATTTT

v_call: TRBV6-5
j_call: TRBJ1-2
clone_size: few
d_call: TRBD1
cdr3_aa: CASSWDRTYGYTF
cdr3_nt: TGTGCCAGCAGTTGGGACAGGACCTATGGCTACACCTTC

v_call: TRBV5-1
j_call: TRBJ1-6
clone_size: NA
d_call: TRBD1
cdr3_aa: CASSSGQGLSSPLHF
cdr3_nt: TGCGCCAGCTCCTCCGGACAGGGATTGAGTTCACCCCTCCACTTT

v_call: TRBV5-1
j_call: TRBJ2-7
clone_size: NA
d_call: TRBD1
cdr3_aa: CASSLEPGQAYEQYF
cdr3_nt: TGCGCCAGCAGCTTGGAGCCGGGACAGGCTTACGAGCAGTACTTC

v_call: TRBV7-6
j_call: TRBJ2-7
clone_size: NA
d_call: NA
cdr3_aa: CASSPRQYEQYF
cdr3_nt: TGTGCCAGCAGCCCTAGACAGTACGAGCAGTACTTC

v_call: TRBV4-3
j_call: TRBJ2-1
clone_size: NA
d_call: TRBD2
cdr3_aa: CASSQDRERGLNNEQFF
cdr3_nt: TGCGCCAGCAGCCAAGATCGGGAGCGGGGGCTGAACAATGAGCAGTTCTTC

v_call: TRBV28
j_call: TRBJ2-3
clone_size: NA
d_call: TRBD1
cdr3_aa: CASRGQGRTHTDTQYF
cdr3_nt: TGTGCCAGCAGGGGACAGGGAAGAACACACACAGATACGCAGTATTTT